Included here is one TCR beta chain sequence, with context. Clones were sequenced by immunoSEQ multiplex PCR, and TCRdb holds only the in-frame ones, with some missing. The profile shows 55,000 to 75,000 clones, around 95% of them singletons. This CDR3 region has 12 residues. Germline loops: CDR1 MNHNY, CDR2 SVGAGI (reference sequence). V shed 2 bases and J shed 6 bases, with 7 bases lying between them. This entry is derived from a study of technical replicates of blood from four donors. The V gene is TRBV6-6, the J gene TRBJ1-1; D is uncertain. The sequencing sample was made of PBMCs. The TCR sequence derives from a human donor in good health. Some clones in this sample may be carry-over from other donors' samples. CDR3 in DNA: TGTGCCAGCAGTTACATCGGGGCTGAAGCTTTCTTT. It is translated as CASSYIGAEAFF.